This T cell receptor beta chain was profiled in a study of T cell responses to AZD1222 COVID-19 vaccine. Profiled with immunoSEQ multiplex PCR; TCRdb holds only in-frame clones, not every one. The data show about 150,000 clones, about 89% seen once. V gave up 6 bases and J gave up 8 bases; unmatched junction bases: 7. This CDR3 region has 15 residues. Germline V gene sequence: CDR1 ENHRY, CDR2 SYGVKD. This chain links TRBV10-3 with TRBJ2-1; 13 positions agree with TRBD2. The input for sequencing was peripheral blood, taken 28 days after the second AZD1222 dose. The TCR originated in an adult who received the AZD1222 COVID-19 vaccine. The DNA of the CDR3 is TGTGCCATCAGAGAACTAGCGGGAGGGCCACATGAGCAGTTCTTC. As protein: CAIRELAGGPHEQFF.